Listed below are T cell receptor beta chains from one sample, sequenced in a study of human thymus T cells. Measured with immunoSEQ multiplex PCR; TCRdb has only the in-frame clones, and not every one. Here the sample spans 70,000 to 75,000 clones, 95% being singletons. Sequenced input: thymus tissue. The receptors here all came from a girl less than two years old with a congenital heart defect but otherwise immunologically healthy. The CDR3 runs from the conserved cysteine through the conserved F or W. The D gene is left open where the match is weak. Only part of the rows carry a size: once, few, many, or a class if the clone is expanded.

D gene	clone size	V gene	J gene	CDR3 protein	CDR3 DNA
TRBD1	NA	TRBV19	TRBJ1-5	CASSRRPGQGLPGPIYFDQPQHF	TGTGCCAGTAGTAGACGTCCGGGACAGGGGTTACCTGGCCCCATATACTTCGATCAGCCCCAGCATTTT
TRBD1	once	TRBV28	TRBJ2-7	CASRARGIEQYF	TGTGCCAGCAGGGCCAGGGGGATCGAGCAGTACTTC
NA	NA	TRBV4-1	TRBJ1-3	CASSQELVSRPDRRNTIYF	TGCGCCAGCAGCCAAGAGTTGGTGTCCCGGCCTGACAGGCGGAACACCATATATTTT
TRBD1	once	TRBV13	TRBJ1-1	CASSPDTLRQGNTEAFF	TGTGCCAGCAGCCCCGATACACTAAGACAGGGGAACACTGAAGCTTTCTTT
TRBD1	NA	TRBV5-1	TRBJ2-3	CASSFGQGDLEDTQYF	TGCGCCAGCAGCTTTGGGCAGGGGGATCTGGAGGATACGCAGTATTTT
TRBD2	NA	TRBV28	TRBJ2-5	CASMPILSREGGGETQYF	TGTGCCAGCATGCCCATCCTTTCGCGGGAGGGAGGGGGAGAGACCCAGTACTTC
NA	NA	TRBV19	TRBJ1-5	CASTSGEEGNQPQHF	TGTGCCAGTACCTCAGGGGAGGAGGGCAATCAGCCCCAGCATTTT
TRBD2	NA	TRBV7-9	TRBJ2-1	CASSLVLAGPQFF	TGTGCCAGCAGCTTAGTACTAGCGGGTCCTCAGTTCTTC
NA	once	TRBV6-5	TRBJ2-3	CASSLMRPTDTQYF	TGTGCCAGCAGTCTTATGAGACCCACAGATACGCAGTATTTT
NA	NA	TRBV25-1	TRBJ1-2	CASSDQGERGYTF	TGTGCCAGCAGTGATCAAGGGGAGCGTGGCTACACCTTC
NA	NA	TRBV7-2	TRBJ1-3	CASKPNHTGNTIYF	TGTGCCAGCAAACCCAATCATACGGGAAACACCATATATTTT
TRBD2	NA	TRBV4-3	TRBJ2-3	CASSQVEGSGRKENTDTQYF	TGCGCCAGCAGCCAAGTCGAGGGTAGCGGGAGAAAAGAGAACACAGATACGCAGTATTTT
TRBD1	NA	TRBV5-1	TRBJ2-7	CASSPGQGLYEQYF	TGCGCCAGCAGCCCGGGACAGGGACTCTACGAGCAGTACTTC
TRBD2	NA	TRBV5-1	TRBJ2-1	CASSLVVAGGHNEQFF	TGCGCCAGCAGCTTGGTGGTAGCGGGAGGCCACAATGAGCAGTTCTTC
NA	NA	TRBV4-2	TRBJ2-1	CASSQDVYNEQFF	TGTGCCAGCAGCCAAGATGTATACAATGAGCAGTTCTTC
NA	NA	TRBV5-1	TRBJ2-7	CASSLTSGHLYEQYF	TGCGCCAGCAGCCTTACCTCGGGACACCTCTACGAGCAGTACTTC
TRBD1	NA	TRBV7-9	TRBJ2-7	CASSPPGQGYEQYF	TGTGCCAGCAGCCCCCCGGGACAGGGATACGAGCAGTACTTC
TRBD1	once	TRBV5-1	TRBJ2-6	CASSLAGQGARGANVLTF	TGCGCCAGCAGCTTGGCGGGACAGGGGGCGCGAGGGGCCAACGTCCTGACTTTC
NA	NA	TRBV14	TRBJ1-2	CASRSGPEHGYTF	TGTGCCAGCAGGTCGGGGCCGGAACATGGCTACACCTTC
NA	NA	TRBV27	TRBJ1-1	CASSLSGYPMNTEAFF	TGTGCCAGCAGTTTGTCGGGGTACCCTATGAACACTGAAGCTTTCTTT
NA	once	TRBV18	TRBJ2-2	CASSPGRGPNTGELFF	TGTGCCAGCTCACCTGGACGGGGCCCGAACACCGGGGAGCTGTTTTTT
TRBD1	NA	TRBV18	TRBJ1-1	CASSPHYTPGQGNTEAFF	TGTGCCAGCTCACCACACTATACTCCGGGACAGGGTAACACTGAAGCTTTCTTT
NA	NA	TRBV7-2	TRBJ1-2	CASSLLDSPPSGYGYTF	TGTGCCAGCAGCTTACTTGACAGTCCCCCATCGGGCTATGGCTACACCTTC
NA	NA	TRBV2	TRBJ2-5	CASRITARQETQYF	TGTGCCAGCCGCATTACAGCCCGTCAAGAGACCCAGTACTTC
NA	NA	TRBV4-3	TRBJ2-1	CASSQSLLVYNEQFF	TGCGCCAGCAGCCAAAGCTTACTAGTTTACAATGAGCAGTTCTTC
TRBD1	once	TRBV10-3	TRBJ1-1	CAISGETGRNTEAFF	TGTGCCATCAGTGGGGAGACAGGGAGGAACACTGAAGCTTTCTTT
NA	NA	TRBV6-1	TRBJ2-1	CASSEALARASVDEQFF	TGTGCCAGCAGTGAAGCGCTTGCCAGAGCCTCGGTGGATGAGCAGTTCTTC
TRBD1	NA	TRBV25-1	TRBJ1-2	CASSPRGVDGYTF	TGTGCCAGCAGTCCCAGGGGGGTAGATGGCTACACCTTC
NA	once	TRBV27	TRBJ2-2	CASSLSGPGELFF	TGTGCCAGCAGTTTATCCGGGCCCGGGGAGCTGTTTTTT
NA	NA	TRBV28	TRBJ1-2	CASAGGGLYRNYGYTF	TGTGCCAGCGCCGGTGGAGGGCTTTATCGTAACTATGGCTACACCTTC
TRBD1	NA	TRBV7-8	TRBJ1-4	CASSIRVNRGTNEKLFF	TGTGCCAGCAGCATACGAGTAAACAGGGGAACTAATGAAAAACTGTTTTTT
NA	NA	TRBV10-3	TRBJ2-1	CATLGPSNEQFF	TGTGCCACTTTGGGACCCAGCAATGAGCAGTTCTTC
TRBD2	NA	TRBV6-1	TRBJ2-7	CASSANTSGSLWEQYF	TGTGCCAGCAGTGCGAATACTAGCGGGAGTCTATGGGAGCAGTACTTC
NA	NA	TRBV4-2	TRBJ2-5	CASSQQGQETQYF	TGTGCCAGCAGCCAACAGGGCCAAGAGACCCAGTACTTC
NA	NA	TRBV9	TRBJ2-3	CASSGPRGDTQYF	TGTGCCAGCAGCGGTCCCAGAGGAGATACGCAGTATTTT
TRBD1	once	TRBV2	TRBJ1-5	CASSEAGQGRNSNQPQHF	TGTGCCAGCAGTGAGGCTGGACAGGGTAGGAATAGCAATCAGCCCCAGCATTTT
NA	NA	TRBV27	TRBJ2-7	CASSLRQSRYEQYF	TGTGCCAGCAGTTTGAGGCAGAGCAGGTACGAGCAGTACTTC
TRBD1	NA	TRBV19	TRBJ1-1	CASSPGYRGPGTEAFF	TGTGCCAGTAGTCCCGGTTACAGGGGGCCGGGCACTGAAGCTTTCTTT
TRBD1	NA	TRBV7-8	TRBJ2-7	CASSSLRDRALYEQYF	TGTGCCAGCAGCTCGCTCCGGGACAGGGCACTTTACGAGCAGTACTTC
NA	NA	TRBV4-2	TRBJ1-1	CASSQDEQPMNTEAFF	TGTGCCAGCAGCCAAGACGAACAGCCTATGAACACTGAAGCTTTCTTT
NA	NA	TRBV6-5	TRBJ2-3	CASSHRARIYDTQYF	TGTGCCAGCAGTCACAGGGCTAGGATTTACGATACGCAGTATTTT
NA	NA	TRBV28	TRBJ1-5	CASEGGLNSNQPQHF	TGTGCCAGCGAGGGGGGGCTCAATAGCAATCAGCCCCAGCATTTT
NA	NA	TRBV2	TRBJ2-5	CARSRGGETQYF	TGTGCCAGGAGCAGGGGCGGAGAGACCCAGTACTTC
TRBD2	NA	TRBV18	TRBJ2-3	CASSPTVTSGNTDTQYF	TGTGCCAGCTCACCAACTGTGACTAGCGGGAACACAGATACGCAGTATTTT
NA	NA	TRBV7-9	TRBJ2-7	CASSSLRRDEQYF	TGTGCCAGCAGCTCCCTCCGGCGAGACGAGCAGTACTTC
TRBD1	NA	TRBV10-2	TRBJ2-7	CASKRDRETYEQYF	TGCGCCAGCAAGAGGGACAGGGAAACCTACGAGCAGTACTTC
TRBD1	NA	TRBV25-1	TRBJ2-7	CASSEYTAGQGAYYEQYF	TGTGCCAGCAGTGAATATACGGCGGGACAGGGTGCATACTACGAGCAGTACTTC
NA	NA	TRBV7-2	TRBJ2-3	CASSLVPGQDTQYF	TGTGCCAGCAGCTTAGTGCCCGGTCAGGATACGCAGTATTTT
TRBD2	NA	TRBV9	TRBJ2-3	CASTPSEREGPDTQYF	TGTGCCAGCACCCCATCAGAGCGGGAGGGCCCAGATACGCAGTATTTT
NA	once	TRBV5-6	TRBJ1-1	CASSRPLSELNTEAFF	TGTGCCAGCAGCCGACCCCTAAGTGAATTGAACACTGAAGCTTTCTTT
NA	NA	TRBV27	TRBJ1-2	CASSLSGKGDGYTF	TGTGCCAGCAGTTTATCGGGCAAGGGGGATGGCTACACCTTC
NA	NA	TRBV28	TRBJ2-3	CASSPWTDSTDGTDTQYF	TGTGCCAGCAGTCCTTGGACGGACTCGACCGACGGCACAGATACGCAGTATTTT
NA	NA	TRBV19	TRBJ2-1	CASSSRNEQFF	TGTGCCAGTAGTAGTAGGAATGAGCAGTTCTTC
TRBD1	NA	TRBV18	TRBJ2-6	CASAPGQGHPGANVLTF	TGTGCCAGCGCGCCGGGACAGGGTCACCCTGGGGCCAACGTCCTGACTTTC
TRBD1	NA	TRBV2	TRBJ1-5	CAGQKDRSTHQPQHF	TGTGCCGGACAGAAGGACAGGAGTACTCATCAGCCCCAGCATTTT